This T cell receptor beta chain was profiled in a study of T-cell memory formation after mild COVID-19. Study-wide context: TCR clusters were largely donor specific. Whole-study results and caveats: Whereas later expanders leaned CD4+, clones contracting day 15 to 85 showed a balanced CD4/CD8 makeup. Some clones that responded were present in memory (sampled pre-infection), which suggests cross-reactive memory joined.

TCRdb called the 5' RACE reads again in MiXCR, with one record for every CDR3 protein. The sample has roughly 580,000 distinct CDR3 sequences, over 15% seen once; the top ten hold about 12%. This clonotype was recorded a few times. As yet, its antigen is unknown. The CDR3 covers 14 residues. V lost 3 bases and J 7 bases, leaving 15 bases between the germline ends. CDR1 and CDR2 (germline): DFQATT, SNEGSKA (reference sequence). V and J are TRBV20-1 and TRBJ1-4; possible D gene TRBD1, 6 bases. Sequencing was done on a sample of PBMCs or a T cell subset sorted from them (not recorded which). The TCR sequence derives from an adult woman who had mild COVID-19 (a few samples of this study predate the infection). Cell type and time point are not known. DNA for the CDR3: TGCAGTGCTAGGACGGGGGCAGTAGGTGAAAAACTGTTTTTT. This translates into CSARTGAVGEKLFF.